This T cell receptor (beta chain) was observed in a study of shared clonotypes between healthy human individuals. Study at large: Every donor yielded three CD4 naive, three CD4 memory, two CD8 naive and one CD8 memory plate.

Points on this clone: What it binds is not known.

Germline CDR1 GTSNPN, CDR2 SVGIG (reference sequence). Trimming left V 5 bases short and J 1 base short, with 9 bases between. The CDR3 spans 13 residues. It was across several immunoSEQ plates that each subset's genomic DNA was evenly split. Each sorted subset replicate got 200 ng genomic DNA, around 29,000 genomes. Method: immunoSEQ multiplex PCR; TCRdb's copy keeps in-frame clones and lacks some. The sample includes over a million clones, roughly 97% of them seen just once. The study, taken as a whole, reports: Genetic and exposure-history diversity was limited by the small donor number.

The sample taken for sequencing was naive CD4+ T cells sorted from blood. Subset meaning: CD45RA+ positively selected. The chain uses TRBV30 and TRBJ2-4; no definite D call. This sequence originates from a young man in good health. CDR3 sequence: CAWVIAAKNIQYF. CDR3 DNA sequence: TGTGCCTGGGTTATAGCCGCCAAAAACATTCAGTACTTC.